This TCR beta chain originates from a study of T cell changes during pregnancy in multiple sclerosis. The CDR3 extends over 13 amino acids. The germline CDR1 and CDR2 sequences are MNHEY and SVGAGI. Trimming cost V 2 bases and J 2 bases, with 6 bases left between them. Some clones are missing from TCRdb's copy, which holds only in-frame ones; the method was immunoSEQ multiplex PCR. The sample lists roughly 80,000 clones, about 93% seen once, with approximately 2.8% in the top ten. Source: peripheral blood, taken after pregnancy. This TCR derives from a female donor in good health, enrolled as a control in a pregnancy study. The chain recombines TRBV6-5 with TRBJ2-5; weak D call: TRBD1 (6 bases). The CDR3 DNA sequence: TGTGCCAGCAGTTACGGACAGCAAGAGACCCAGTACTTC. Its protein is CASSYGQQETQYF.